The rows below give T cell receptor beta chains drawn from one sample of a study of blood T cells in healthy people across ages. TCRdb fed the 5' RACE reads into MiXCR, producing one record per CDR3 protein. This table has some 1.5 million distinct CDR3 sequences, 28% appearing once. Sequenced sample: blood. The source is a woman under 40 in good health. Both conserved end residues are part of each CDR3. The D gene is left open where the match is weak. Part of the rows lack a size; the others show once, few, many or a class for expanded clones.

cdr3_length: 18
clone_size: NA
v_call: TRBV12-3/TRBV12-4
j_call: TRBJ2-3
d_call: TRBD1
cdr3_nt: TGTGCCAGCAGGTTCTCAGGGGGCAGTGGCGGCCCGGTAAATACGCAGTATTTT
cdr3_aa: CASRFSGGSGGPVNTQYF

cdr3_length: 14
clone_size: few
v_call: TRBV20-1
j_call: TRBJ2-5
d_call: TRBD1
cdr3_nt: TGCAGTGCTAGGGGGGACAGGGGATCCGAGACCCAGTACTTC
cdr3_aa: CSARGDRGSETQYF

cdr3_length: 14
clone_size: NA
v_call: TRBV2
j_call: TRBJ1-2
d_call: NA
cdr3_nt: TGTGCCAGCAGTGGGCAGGGGACTAACTATGGCTACACCTTC
cdr3_aa: CASSGQGTNYGYTF

cdr3_length: 14
clone_size: few
v_call: TRBV20-1
j_call: TRBJ2-1
d_call: NA
cdr3_nt: TGCAGTGCTTCAGGGGGGGTCTCCTACAATGAGCAGTTCTTC
cdr3_aa: CSASGGVSYNEQFF

cdr3_length: 16
clone_size: NA
v_call: TRBV12-3/TRBV12-4
j_call: TRBJ1-1
d_call: NA
cdr3_nt: TGTGCCAGCAGTCCCCCGGCGGGACTCAAGAACACTGAAGCTTTCTTT
cdr3_aa: CASSPPAGLKNTEAFF

cdr3_length: 17
clone_size: few
v_call: TRBV24-1
j_call: TRBJ2-2
d_call: NA
cdr3_nt: TGTGCCACCAGTGATGCGTCGGACAGCGCGAACACCGGGGAGCTGTTTTTT
cdr3_aa: CATSDASDSANTGELFF

cdr3_length: 12
clone_size: NA
v_call: TRBV29-1
j_call: TRBJ1-2
d_call: TRBD1
cdr3_nt: TGCAGCGACGAGGACAGGGTAGGCGGCTACACCTTC
cdr3_aa: CSDEDRVGGYTF

cdr3_length: 15
clone_size: few
v_call: TRBV12-3/TRBV12-4
j_call: TRBJ1-1
d_call: NA
cdr3_nt: TGTGCCAGCAGTTTACAGGGTTCTCTGAACACTGAAGCTTTCTTT
cdr3_aa: CASSLQGSLNTEAFF

cdr3_length: 15
clone_size: many
v_call: TRBV20-1
j_call: TRBJ2-1
d_call: NA
cdr3_nt: TGCAGTGCTGGGAAGGGACACCATCACGGCAATGAGCAGTTCTTC
cdr3_aa: CSAGKGHHHGNEQFF

cdr3_length: 12
clone_size: few
v_call: TRBV7-2
j_call: TRBJ2-7
d_call: NA
cdr3_nt: TGTGCCAGCAGCTTCCCTTCCACCGAGCAGTACTTC
cdr3_aa: CASSFPSTEQYF

cdr3_length: 22
clone_size: few
v_call: TRBV19
j_call: TRBJ2-1
d_call: TRBD2
cdr3_nt: TGTGCCAGTACCGCCCCCGACAGATTTCGGACTAGCGGGGAGGATTCCTACAATGAGCAGTTCTTC
cdr3_aa: CASTAPDRFRTSGEDSYNEQFF

cdr3_length: 18
clone_size: many
v_call: TRBV20-1
j_call: TRBJ2-7
d_call: NA
cdr3_nt: TGCAGTGCTCAACCCCTCCCAGACGGACGAGTAACGAGGTACGAGCAGTACTTC
cdr3_aa: CSAQPLPDGRVTRYEQYF

cdr3_length: 13
clone_size: NA
v_call: TRBV27
j_call: TRBJ2-3
d_call: NA
cdr3_nt: TGTGCCAGCAGTTTCTATCACACAGATACGCAGTATTTT
cdr3_aa: CASSFYHTDTQYF

cdr3_length: 12
clone_size: many
v_call: TRBV10-2
j_call: TRBJ2-1
d_call: NA
cdr3_nt: TGCGCCAGCAGTGATCCGGGGGATGAGCAGTTCTTC
cdr3_aa: CASSDPGDEQFF